This TCR beta chain was sequenced during a study of shared clonotypes between healthy human individuals. The assay was carried out at the deep level. Method: immunoSEQ multiplex PCR; TCRdb's copy keeps in-frame clones and lacks some. The sample records roughly 2 million clones, roughly 95% being singletons. The germline gives CDR1 SGHAT, CDR2 FQNNGV. This CDR3 is built from 15 residues. With 3 bases clipped from V and 7 bases from J, the junction kept 9 bases outside the gene matches. Remarks on this clone: No antigen is known for it.

Study results and limitations: As a rule, naive subsets had a larger estimated richness than memory subsets. Inspection by rarefaction showed sorted-subset sequencing to be incomplete despite large depth. A limitation of the genetic and exposure-history diversity represented arose from few donors.

The source is a man aged 18 to 29 in good health. This chain uses TRBV11-2 with TRBJ1-2; 9 bases agree with TRBD1. Sequenced sample: naive CD4+ T cells sorted from blood. The subset is: CD45RA+ positively selected. The CDR3, as DNA: TGTGCCAGCAGCTTCTTCGATACAGGGGGCTCTGGCTACACCTTC. This encodes CASSFFDTGGSGYTF.